This section outlines one TCR beta chain sequence together with its context. The record originates from a study of blood T cell repertoires in COVID-19. The repertoire was sequenced with immunoSEQ multiplex PCR; TCRdb's copy has only in-frame clones and lacks some. Among a few hundred thousand clones listed, roughly 80% were seen once. The CDR3 covers 8 residues. The sample comprised peripheral blood. The genes are TRBV21-1 and TRBJ2-5; TRBD1 is taken as the D call from the table, unchecked against the DNA. TRBV21-1 is a documented pseudogene. This sequence was found in an elderly woman with acute or convalescent COVID-19. In DNA, the CDR3 is TGTTCAATGGAGACCCAGTACTTC. Translated, it gives CSMETQYF.